These 20 T cell receptor beta chains share one sample of origin, sequenced in a study of beta chain features in type 1 diabetes. Expressed TCRB transcripts were sequenced because the isolated RNA had all been reverse transcribed beforehand. Method: immunoSEQ multiplex PCR; TCRdb's copy keeps in-frame clones and lacks some. The data show over 500,000 clones, around 16% seen once. Sequencing was performed on naive CD4+ T cells from blood. These receptors were collected from a man aged 18-30 years in good health.

The V call is TRBV7-9, the J call TRBJ1-4; a weak D match, TRBD1 (6 bases). CDR1 is SEHNR and CDR2 is FQNEAQ in the germline V gene (reference sequence). V was shortened by 3 bases and J by 5 bases, with 10 bases between the two germline ends. This CDR3 contains 14 residues. The CDR3 sequence: CASSFTGQNEKLFF. The CDR3 region has the DNA TGTGCCAGCAGCTTTACAGGGCAGAATGAAAAACTGTTTTTT.

This clone was seen a few times. The chain couples TRBV14 to TRBJ2-3, with D perhaps being TRBD1 or TRBD2 (6 bases each). The CDR3 is 19 residues long. V was trimmed by 2 bases and J by 0 bases, leaving 21 bases between them. Germline V gives CDR1 SGHDN, CDR2 FVKESK. CDR3: CASSQKGGGRWISTDTQYF. The CDR3 nucleotides read TGTGCCAGCAGCCAAAAGGGGGGAGGACGGTGGATAAGCACAGATACGCAGTATTTT. The entire variable domain, with the rest obtained from reference TRBV14 and TRBJ2-3, is as follows: EAGVTQFPSHSVIEKGQTVTLRCDPISGHDNLYWYRRVMGKEIKFLLHFVKESKQDESGMPNNRFLAERTGGTYSTLKVQPAELEDSGVYFCASSQKGGGRWISTDTQYFGPGTRLTVL.

V usage is TRBV18 and J usage is TRBJ2-3; the match to TRBD2 covers 9 bases. This CDR3 spans 17 amino acids. The germline gives CDR1 KGHSH, CDR2 LQKENI. Germline trimming cut 3 bases from V and 2 bases from J; bases unmatched to any gene: 9. The CDR3 DNA sequence: TGTGCCAGCTCACCCTACTATAGCGGGAGAACCACAGATACGCAGTATTTT. Translating it yields CASSPYYSGRTTDTQYF.

This clone was counted ten times or more. The rearrangement uses TRBV29-1 and TRBJ2-5; tentatively, D is TRBD1 or TRBD2 (6 bases each). The germline CDR1 and CDR2 sequences are SQVTM and ANQGSEA. V shed 0 bases and J shed 5 bases, with 13 bases lying between them. The length of the CDR3 is 14 residues. CDR3 region: CSVEDLRGGETQYF. The CDR3 DNA follows: TGCAGCGTTGAAGATCTTCGAGGGGGGGAGACCCAGTACTTC.

V and J are TRBV19 and TRBJ2-1; 9 bases map to TRBD2. The junction had 9 bases not matched to a gene; V was cut back by 4 bases and J by 5 bases. The CDR3 runs to 16 residues. Germline CDR1 is LNHDA and CDR2 is SQIVND (reference sequence). For the CDR3, the DNA is TGTGCCAGTAGTAGGCTAGCGGGGAAATCCGACAATGAGCAGTTCTTC. The encoded protein is CASSRLAGKSDNEQFF. Together with reference TRBV19 and TRBJ2-1, the CDR3 gives the full variable domain: DGGITQSPKYLFRKEGQNVTLSCEQNLNHDAMYWYRQDPGQGLRLIYYSQIVNDFQKGDIAEGYSVSREKKESFPLTVTSAQKNPTAFYLCASSRLAGKSDNEQFFGPGTRLTVL.

The V and J genes are TRBV5-6 and TRBJ2-7, with D uncertain. V lost 0 bases and J 1 base, leaving 5 bases between the germline ends. CDR3 size: 13 residues. The V gene's germline CDR1 is SGHDT and CDR2 YYEEEE. CDR3 in DNA: TGTGCCAGCAGCTTGGGTAATTCCTACGAGCAGTACTTC. Amino acids: CASSLGNSYEQYF.

This clone was seen more than once but under ten times. The J gene is TRBJ2-3, the V gene TRBV28; D not resolved. Germline lookup yields CDR1 MDHEN and CDR2 SYDVKM. V was pared by 2 bases and J by 6 bases, with 12 bases between. The CDR3 has 14 amino acids. The CDR3 is CASSLRAPADTQYF. CDR3 DNA: TGTGCCAGCAGTTTACGGGCCCCCGCTGATACGCAGTATTTT.

This clone was seen more than once but under ten times. The gene calls are TRBV30 and TRBJ2-5; TRBD1 aligns across 7 bases. The J call is doubtful: the DNA matches TRBJ2-7 better. The germline V gene has CDR1 GTSNPN and CDR2 SVGIG (reference sequence). The CDR3 is 13 amino acids. The CDR3, as DNA: TGTGCCTGGAGTAGGGACAGCCCCTACGAGCAGTACTTC. This encodes CAWSRDSPYEQYF.

The chain carries TRBV6-5 and TRBJ2-7; a possible D gene is TRBD1 (7 bases). V was pared by 2 bases and J by 1 base, with 15 bases between. CDR1 is MNHEY, CDR2 SVGAGI, per germline. CDR3 length equals 16 residues. The CDR3 is CASSYGSGGPSYEQYF. As DNA, the CDR3 is TGTGCCAGCAGTTACGGGTCAGGGGGGCCATCCTACGAGCAGTACTTC.

The rearrangement uses TRBV5-1 and TRBJ2-5, with 7 bases fitting TRBD1. The CDR3 extends over 15 amino acids. In germline, CDR1 is SGHRS, CDR2 YFSETQ. V trimming: 4 bases; J trimming: 1 base; junction bases outside the gene matches: 7. The CDR3: CASSAGPGGQETQYF. In nucleotides, the CDR3 is TGCGCCAGCAGCGCCGGGCCAGGGGGCCAAGAGACCCAGTACTTC.

J is TRBJ2-1 and V is TRBV7-2; 8 bases are shared with TRBD2. Germline trimming cut 3 bases from V and 8 bases from J; bases unmatched to any gene: 15. CDR1 is SGHTA, CDR2 FQGNSA, per germline. The CDR3 spans 17 residues. The CDR3 coding sequence is TGTGCCAGCAGCTTGAGAACTAGCGGATGGCCCCCCCATGAGCAGTTCTTC. Translating gives CASSLRTSGWPPHEQFF.

This clone was seen only a few times. V usage is TRBV7-3 and J usage is TRBJ2-4; possible D gene TRBD2, 5 bases. The CDR3 has 13 residues. Between the trimmed V and J ends, which lost 6 bases and 8 bases, there was a span of 14 bases. CDR1 is SGHTA and CDR2 is FQGTGA in the germline V gene. This CDR3 is CASSPGNRDIQYF. Written as DNA, the CDR3 is TGTGCCAGCAGTCCGGGGAATAGGGACATTCAGTACTTC.

Details on this clone: The identical CDR3 is also encoded by other nucleotide sequences in the sample. The genes are TRBV7-3 and TRBJ2-3; D remains ambiguous. Deletions cut 4 bases from V and 5 bases from J, with 7 bases between. Germline loops: CDR1 SGHTA, CDR2 FQGTGA. The CDR3 has 12 amino acids. In DNA, the CDR3 is TGTGCCAGCAGCTCCTCGGGAGATACGCAGTATTTT. It encodes CASSSSGDTQYF.

The chain links TRBV4-3 to TRBJ2-1; 9 bases are a match to TRBD1. V lost 0 bases and J lost 6; bases outside the gene matches: 9. Per the germline V gene, CDR1 is LGHNA and CDR2 is YSLEER. The CDR3 is made up of 17 amino acids. The CDR3 coding sequence is TGCGCCAGCAGCCAAGATCTCAGGACAGGGGTGGTCAATGAGCAGTTCTTC. It specifies CASSQDLRTGVVNEQFF.

The table lists this clone with many counts. Other DNA sequences within the sample encode an identical CDR3. The chain joins TRBV5-1 to TRBJ1-5, with D possibly being TRBD1 (6 bases). The CDR3 is 15 residues long. Trimming pared 0 bases from V and 1 base from J, leaving 8 bases between. From germline, CDR1 is SGHRS and CDR2 YFSETQ. The CDR3 DNA follows: TGCGCCAGCAGCTTGGAGGGGGTGAGCAATCAGCCCCAGCATTTT. Protein product: CASSLEGVSNQPQHF.

This clone came up a few times. The chain carries TRBV9 and TRBJ2-5; 7 nucleotides match TRBD2. The J call could be wrong; TRBJ2-7 is a better fit for the DNA end. Germline values: CDR1 SGDLS, CDR2 YYNGEE. This CDR3 has 15 amino acids. The chain's CDR3 is CASSFLGGISDEQYF. Here the CDR3 DNA reads TGTGCCAGCAGCTTTTTGGGAGGGATTAGCGACGAGCAGTACTTC.

The CDR3 DNA reads TGTGCCAGCAGTGTTGTCGGGGCTTTAATATACGAGCAGTACTTC. It translates to CASSVVGALIYEQYF. This rearrangement joins TRBV2 to TRBJ2-7, with D perhaps being TRBD1 or TRBD2 (5 bases each). Trimming took off 4 bases at V and 4 bases at J, with 17 bases between the two ends. Germline V lookup: CDR1 SNHLY, CDR2 FYNNEI. The CDR3 runs 15 residues.

The chain is built from TRBV9 and TRBJ2-1, with TRBD2 matching 8 bases. Germline V gives CDR1 SGDLS, CDR2 YYNGEE. The CDR3 runs to 17 residues. Trimming at V came to 4 bases and at J to 3 bases, leaving 12 bases not matched to a gene. CDR3 loop: CASSIVSGKVGYNEQFF. The CDR3 region has the DNA TGTGCCAGCAGCATAGTTAGCGGGAAGGTGGGCTACAATGAGCAGTTCTTC.

The chain carries TRBV30 and TRBJ2-7, with D tentatively TRBD2 (7 bases). The CDR3 is 13 residues long. The germline V and J ends were trimmed by 8 bases and 2 bases, with 16 bases remaining between them. Germline lookup yields CDR1 GTSNPN and CDR2 SVGIG (reference sequence). Here the CDR3 DNA reads TGTGCCCATGGCAGGGGAGGGACCTACGAGCAGTACTTC. Amino acid sequence: CAHGRGGTYEQYF.

This clone was seen only a few times. This chain links TRBV9 with TRBJ2-5, with D perhaps given as TRBD1 or TRBD2 (5 bases each). Trimming took 0 bases from V and 6 from J, leaving 15 bases between them. The length of the CDR3 is 15 residues. Germline V lookup: CDR1 SGDLS, CDR2 YYNGEE. Here the CDR3 reads CASSVAPGTDQTQYF. CDR3 in DNA: TGTGCCAGCAGCGTAGCCCCGGGGACCGATCAGACCCAGTACTTC.